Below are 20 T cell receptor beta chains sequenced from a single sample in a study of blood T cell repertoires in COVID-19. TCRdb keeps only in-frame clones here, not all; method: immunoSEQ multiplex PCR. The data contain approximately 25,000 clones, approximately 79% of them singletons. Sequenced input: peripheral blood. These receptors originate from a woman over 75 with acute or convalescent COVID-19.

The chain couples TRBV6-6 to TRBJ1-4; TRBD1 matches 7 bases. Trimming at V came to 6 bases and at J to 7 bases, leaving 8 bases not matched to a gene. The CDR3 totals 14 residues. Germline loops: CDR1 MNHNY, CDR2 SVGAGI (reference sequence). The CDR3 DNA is TGTGCCAGCAGCCAGGGGGACACATCTGAAAAACTGTTTTTT. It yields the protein CASSQGDTSEKLFF.

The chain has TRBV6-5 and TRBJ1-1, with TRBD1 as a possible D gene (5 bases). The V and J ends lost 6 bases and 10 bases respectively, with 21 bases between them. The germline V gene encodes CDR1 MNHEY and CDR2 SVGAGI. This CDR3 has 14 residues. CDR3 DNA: TGTGCCAGCAGGAAGTTAGGGCAGGGTGCCGTAGCTTTCTTT. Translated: CASRKLGQGAVAFF.

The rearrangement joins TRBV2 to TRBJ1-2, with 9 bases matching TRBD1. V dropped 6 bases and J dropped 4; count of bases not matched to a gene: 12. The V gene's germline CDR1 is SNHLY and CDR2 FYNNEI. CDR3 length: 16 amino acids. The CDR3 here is CASRVPGQGIFYGYTF. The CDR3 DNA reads TGTGCCAGCAGAGTCCCGGGACAGGGTATATTCTATGGCTACACCTTC. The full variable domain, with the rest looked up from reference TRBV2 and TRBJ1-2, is EPEVTQTPSHQVTQMGQEVILRCVPISNHLYFYWYRQILGQKVEFLVSFYNNEISEKSEIFDDQFSVERPDGSNFTLKIRSTKLEDSAMYFCASRVPGQGIFYGYTFGSGTRLTVV.

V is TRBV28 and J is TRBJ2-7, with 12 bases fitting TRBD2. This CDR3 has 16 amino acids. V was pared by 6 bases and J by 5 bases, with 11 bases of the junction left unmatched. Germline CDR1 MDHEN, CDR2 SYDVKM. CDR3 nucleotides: TGTGCCAGCAGCCGGACTAGCGGGATGGAACCCAACGAGCAGTACTTC. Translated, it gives CASSRTSGMEPNEQYF.

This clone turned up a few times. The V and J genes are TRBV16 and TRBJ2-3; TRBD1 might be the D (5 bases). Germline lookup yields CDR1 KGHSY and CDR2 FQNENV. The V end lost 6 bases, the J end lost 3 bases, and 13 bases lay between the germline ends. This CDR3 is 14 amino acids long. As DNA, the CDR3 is TGTGCCAGCAGGCCGCAGGGTACTACAGATACGCAGTATTTT. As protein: CASRPQGTTDTQYF.

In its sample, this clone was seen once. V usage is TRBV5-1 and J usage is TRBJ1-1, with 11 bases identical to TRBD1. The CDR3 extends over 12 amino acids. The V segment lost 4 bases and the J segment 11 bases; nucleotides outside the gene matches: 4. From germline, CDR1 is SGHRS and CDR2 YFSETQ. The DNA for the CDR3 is TGCGCCAGCAGCCCCGGACAGGGGGCGGCTTTCTTT. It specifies CASSPGQGAAFF.

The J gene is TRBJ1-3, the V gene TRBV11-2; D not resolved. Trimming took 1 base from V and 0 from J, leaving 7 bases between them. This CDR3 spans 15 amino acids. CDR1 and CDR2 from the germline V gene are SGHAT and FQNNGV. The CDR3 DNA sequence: TGTGCCAGCAGCTTAGGACTAAACTCTGGAAACACCATATATTTT. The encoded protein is CASSLGLNSGNTIYF.

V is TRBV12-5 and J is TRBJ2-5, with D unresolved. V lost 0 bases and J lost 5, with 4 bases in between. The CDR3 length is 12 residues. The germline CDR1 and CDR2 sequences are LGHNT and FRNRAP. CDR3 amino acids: CASGLVQETQYF. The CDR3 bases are TGTGCTAGTGGTTTGGTACAGGAGACCCAGTACTTC.

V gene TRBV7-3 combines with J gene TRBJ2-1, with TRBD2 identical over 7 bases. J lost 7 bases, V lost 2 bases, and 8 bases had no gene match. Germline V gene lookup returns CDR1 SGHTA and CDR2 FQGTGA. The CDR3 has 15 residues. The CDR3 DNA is TGTGCCAGCAGCTTAGTGGGAGGGCCGGGAAATGAGCAGTTCTTC. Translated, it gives CASSLVGGPGNEQFF.

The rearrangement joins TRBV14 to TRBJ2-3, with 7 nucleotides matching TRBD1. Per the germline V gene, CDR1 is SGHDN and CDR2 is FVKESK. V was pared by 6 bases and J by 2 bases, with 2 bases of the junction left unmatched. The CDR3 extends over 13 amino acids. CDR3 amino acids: CASSDRVTDTQYF. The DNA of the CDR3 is TGTGCCAGCAGTGACAGGGTCACAGATACGCAGTATTTT.

CDR3 in DNA: TGTGCCAGCAGCTTTAGGGACCCGGACAGGGAAGCTTTCTTT. Its protein product is CASSFRDPDREAFF. V is TRBV7-8 and J is TRBJ1-1, with 7 bases that match TRBD1. V shed 3 bases, J shed 8 bases, and the junction held 9 bases outside the gene matches. The CDR3 spans 14 residues. Germline V gene sequence: CDR1 SGHVS, CDR2 FQNEAQ.

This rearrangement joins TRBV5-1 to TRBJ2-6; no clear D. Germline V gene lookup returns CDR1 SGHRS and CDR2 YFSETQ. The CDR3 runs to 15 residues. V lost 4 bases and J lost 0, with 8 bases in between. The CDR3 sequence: CASSLLGSGANVLTF. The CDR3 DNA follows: TGCGCCAGCAGCCTCCTAGGCTCTGGGGCCAACGTCCTGACTTTC.

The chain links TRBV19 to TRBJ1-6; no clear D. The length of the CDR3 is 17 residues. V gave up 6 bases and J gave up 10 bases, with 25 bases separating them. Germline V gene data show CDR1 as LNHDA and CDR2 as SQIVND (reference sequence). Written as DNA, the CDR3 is TGTGCCAGTAGCCATCAAATTGTCGGGTCGCTGAGCTCACCCCTCCACTTT. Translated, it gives CASSHQIVGSLSSPLHF.

CDR3 DNA: TGTGCCAGCAGCCCGACAGGGCAGGGCTCCTACGAGCAGTACTTC. Translating gives CASSPTGQGSYEQYF. The chain links TRBV3-1 (or the pseudogene TRBV3-2) to TRBJ2-7; 7 bases match TRBD1. With V trimmed by 4 bases and J by 0 bases, 6 bases remained unmatched. The CDR3 length is 15 residues. The germline gives CDR1 LGHDT, CDR2 YNNKEL (reference sequence).

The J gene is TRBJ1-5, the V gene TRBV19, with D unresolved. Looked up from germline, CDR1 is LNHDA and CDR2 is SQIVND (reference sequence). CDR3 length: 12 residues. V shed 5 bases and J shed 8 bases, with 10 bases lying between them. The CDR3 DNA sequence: TGTGCCAGTAGTTTGGCGGGTGAGCCCCAGCATTTT. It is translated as CASSLAGEPQHF.

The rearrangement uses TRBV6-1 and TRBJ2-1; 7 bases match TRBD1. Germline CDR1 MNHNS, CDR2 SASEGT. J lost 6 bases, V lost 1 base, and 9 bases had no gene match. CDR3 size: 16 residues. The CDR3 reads CASSEGRTGGFNEQFF. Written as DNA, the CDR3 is TGTGCCAGCAGTGAAGGCCGGACAGGAGGCTTCAATGAGCAGTTCTTC.

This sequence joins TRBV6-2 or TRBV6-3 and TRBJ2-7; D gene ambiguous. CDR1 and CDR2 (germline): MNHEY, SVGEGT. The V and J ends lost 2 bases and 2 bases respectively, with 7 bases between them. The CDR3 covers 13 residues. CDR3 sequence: CASSYNNPYEQYF. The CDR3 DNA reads TGTGCCAGCAGTTACAACAATCCCTACGAGCAGTACTTC.

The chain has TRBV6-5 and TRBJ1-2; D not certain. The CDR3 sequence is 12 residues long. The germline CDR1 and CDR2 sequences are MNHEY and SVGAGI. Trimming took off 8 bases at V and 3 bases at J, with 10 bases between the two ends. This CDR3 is CASGPAYYGYTF. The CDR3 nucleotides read TGTGCCAGCGGGCCCGCTTACTATGGCTACACCTTC.

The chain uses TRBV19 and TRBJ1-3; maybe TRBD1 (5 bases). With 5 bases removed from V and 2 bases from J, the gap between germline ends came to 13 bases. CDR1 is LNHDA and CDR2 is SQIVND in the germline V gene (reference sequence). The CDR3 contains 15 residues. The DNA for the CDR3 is TGTGCCAGTAGTTCTGGGGGGGAACCTGGAAACACCATATATTTT. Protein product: CASSSGGEPGNTIYF.

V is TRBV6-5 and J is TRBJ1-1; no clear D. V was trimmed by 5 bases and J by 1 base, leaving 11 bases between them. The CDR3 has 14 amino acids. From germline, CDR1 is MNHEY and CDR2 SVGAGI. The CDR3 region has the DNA TGTGCCAGCAGTCCCCAGATCCGGAACACTGAAGCTTTCTTT. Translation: CASSPQIRNTEAFF.